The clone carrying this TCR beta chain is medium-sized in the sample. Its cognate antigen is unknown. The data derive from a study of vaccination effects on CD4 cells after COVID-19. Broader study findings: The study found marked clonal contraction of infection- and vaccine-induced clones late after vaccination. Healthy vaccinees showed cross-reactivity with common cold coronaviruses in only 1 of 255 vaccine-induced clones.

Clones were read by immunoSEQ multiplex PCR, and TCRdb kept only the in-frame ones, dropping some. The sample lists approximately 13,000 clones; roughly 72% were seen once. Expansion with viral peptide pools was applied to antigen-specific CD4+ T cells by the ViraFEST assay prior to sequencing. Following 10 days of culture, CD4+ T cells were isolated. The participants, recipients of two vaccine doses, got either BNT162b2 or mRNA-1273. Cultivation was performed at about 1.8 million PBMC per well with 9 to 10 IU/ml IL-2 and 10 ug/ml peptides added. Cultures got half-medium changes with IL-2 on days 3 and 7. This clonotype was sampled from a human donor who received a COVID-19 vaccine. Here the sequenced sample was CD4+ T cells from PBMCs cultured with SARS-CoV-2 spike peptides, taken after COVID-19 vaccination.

CDR3 in DNA: TGTGCCAGCAGCCCCCACGACAACCCGAACACTGAAGCTTTCTTT. Its translation is CASSPHDNPNTEAFF. The chain recombines TRBV3-1 (or the pseudogene TRBV3-2) with TRBJ1-1, with D hard to call. Germline V lookup: CDR1 LGHDT, CDR2 YNNKEL (reference sequence). Trimming shortened V by 4 bases and J by 1 base, and 13 bases separated the two germline ends. CDR3 length: 15 amino acids.